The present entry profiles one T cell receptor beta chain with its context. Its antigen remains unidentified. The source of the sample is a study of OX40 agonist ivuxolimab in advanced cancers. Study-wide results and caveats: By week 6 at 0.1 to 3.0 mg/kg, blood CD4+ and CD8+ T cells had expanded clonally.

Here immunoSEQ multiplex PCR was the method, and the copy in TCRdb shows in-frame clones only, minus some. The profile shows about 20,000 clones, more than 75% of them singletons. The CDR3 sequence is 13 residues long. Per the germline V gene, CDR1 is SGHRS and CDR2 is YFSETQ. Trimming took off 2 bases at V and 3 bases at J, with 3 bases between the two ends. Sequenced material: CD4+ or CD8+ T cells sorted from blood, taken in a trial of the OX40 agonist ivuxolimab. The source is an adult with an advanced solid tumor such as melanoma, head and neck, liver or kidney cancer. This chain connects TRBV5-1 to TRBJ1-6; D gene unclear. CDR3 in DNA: TGCGCCAGCAGCTTAAACTATAATTCACCCCTCCACTTT. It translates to CASSLNYNSPLHF.